The clone carrying this T cell receptor (beta chain) was found a few times. Germline values: CDR1 SGHRS, CDR2 YFSETQ. Trimming removed 4 bases from V and 5 bases from J, with 15 bases in between. The CDR3 is made up of 14 amino acids. Using immunoSEQ multiplex PCR, the repertoire was profiled, and TCRdb retains in-frame clones only, with some absent. The sample shows 4,500 to 5,500 clones, roughly 90% of them seen only once. The data originate from a study of tumor T cells in aggressive B-cell lymphoma. This rearrangement joins TRBV5-1 to TRBJ1-1; perhaps TRBD1 as D (5 bases). Sequenced sample: tumor tissue. The sequence was collected from an adult with diffuse large B cell lymphoma. CDR3 DNA sequence: TGCGCCAGCAGCATCCAGGGCGCGGGGACTGAAGCTTTCTTT. It yields the protein CASSIQGAGTEAFF.